This T cell receptor beta chain was recorded in a study of blood T cell repertoires in COVID-19. Looking at the study overall: Samples taken during acute and convalescent COVID-19 were collected in the United States, Italy and Spain. PBMCs, B-cell-depleted T cells, or T cells were the source of the cDNA or gDNA that made up the material.

Each participant's cohort was designated according to participant-reported clinical history. Authors' analysis steps: Reference gene primer amplification gave nucleated cell count estimates. This table comes from immunoSEQ multiplex PCR, and its TCRdb copy is limited to in-frame clones, with some not included. That table furnishes V, J and clone size, whereas the DNA furnished D and trimming. The table shows 160,000 or so clones, with about 90% occurring only once. The CDR3 spans 15 residues. Germline V gene sequence: CDR1 LGHNA, CDR2 YNFKEQ. V trimming: 3 bases; J trimming: 0 bases; junction bases outside the gene matches: 0.

V gene TRBV4-2 combines with J gene TRBJ2-7; TRBD1 matches 12 bases. Sequencing used PBMCs or T cells enriched from blood (not recorded which). The source is a human donor with acute COVID-19. The donor label of this sample is uncertain. The CDR3 nucleotides read TGTGCCAGCAGCCAGGGACAGGGGGCCTCCTACGAGCAGTACTTC. Protein: CASSQGQGASYEQYF.